The 13 T cell receptor beta chains given below trace back to one sample, sequenced in a study of early T cells in non-severe SARS-CoV-2 infection. TCRdb re-derived calls from the 5' RACE reads in MiXCR, one entry per CDR3 protein. The data show more than 45,000 distinct CDR3 sequences, with 5.6% seen just once and roughly 7.1% held by the top ten. The sequenced material came from whole blood. The receptors derive from an adult who was a healthcare worker with PCR-confirmed SARS-CoV-2 infection or an uninfected control (not recorded which).

In regard to this clonotype: A much larger clonotype is one base distant, so this may be a read error. This chain joins TRBV30 and TRBJ1-2, with D maybe TRBD1 (5 bases). The CDR3 contains 12 residues. Per the germline V gene, CDR1 is GTSNPN and CDR2 is SVGIG (reference sequence). In nucleotides, the CDR3 is TGTGCCTGGAGTCAGGGCTACTATGGCCACACCTTC. This codes for CAWSQGYYGHTF.

V gene TRBV20-1 combines with J gene TRBJ1-6; D perhaps matches TRBD1 (5 bases). The CDR3 extends over 14 amino acids. CDR1 and CDR2 (germline): DFQATT, SNEGSKA (reference sequence). V lost 1 base and J lost 7, with 11 bases in between. The CDR3 region is CSARGRVSNSPLHF. CDR3 nucleotide sequence: TGCAGTGCTAGAGGCAGGGTCTCCAATTCACCCCTCCACTTT.

V gene TRBV7-2 combines with J gene TRBJ1-5; 7 bases are shared with TRBD1. CDR1 and CDR2 (germline): SGHTA, FQGNSA. The CDR3 is 14 amino acids. The junction had 4 bases not matched to a gene; V was cut back by 5 bases and J by 3 bases. Here the CDR3 DNA reads TGTGCCAGCAGCCTCCAGGGGGTCAATCAGCCCCAGCATTTT. Protein: CASSLQGVNQPQHF. The full variable domain, with the rest looked up from reference TRBV7-2 and TRBJ1-5, is GAGVSQSPSNKVTEKGKDVELRCDPISGHTALYWYRQSLGQGLEFLIYFQGNSAPDKSGLPSDRFSAERTGGSVSTLTIQRTQQEDSAVYLCASSLQGVNQPQHFGDGTRLSIL.

A few counts support this clonotype. CDR3 sequence reads: CASSLRSAADTQYF. The CDR3 bases are TGTGCCAGCAGCTTAAGGTCCGCAGCAGATACGCAGTATTTT. This chain uses TRBV5-6 with TRBJ2-3, with D hard to call. V dropped 2 bases and J dropped 4 bases, with 11 bases sitting between them. This CDR3 comprises 14 residues. CDR1 is SGHDT and CDR2 is YYEEEE in the germline V gene.

In this sample, this clonotype turned up many times. This rearrangement joins TRBV30 to TRBJ1-4; no clear D. The CDR3 sequence is 11 residues long. CDR1 GTSNPN and CDR2 SVGIG come from the germline V gene (reference sequence). V was pared by 1 base and J by 11 bases, with 8 bases between. The DNA of the CDR3 is TGTGCCTGGAGTGGGATAGGGAAACTGTTTTTT. This gives the protein CAWSGIGKLFF.

In its sample, this clonotype was seen a few times. The chain carries TRBV4-3 and TRBJ1-4, with D possibly matching TRBD1 (5 bases). With 0 bases removed from V and 7 bases from J, the gap between germline ends came to 12 bases. In germline, CDR1 is LGHNA, CDR2 YSLEER. There are 15 residues in the CDR3. CDR3 amino acids: CASSQDEAGGEKLFF. CDR3 DNA sequence: TGCGCCAGCAGCCAAGATGAGGCGGGGGGTGAAAAACTGTTTTTT.

CDR3 sequence reads: CASSAIRGLRNSPLHF. The CDR3 DNA follows: TGTGCCAGCAGTGCTATCCGGGGGCTAAGAAATTCACCCCTCCACTTT. This sequence joins TRBV2 and TRBJ1-6; D perhaps matches TRBD1 (6 bases). V was trimmed by 4 bases and J by 7 bases, leaving 17 bases between them. This CDR3 spans 16 amino acids. CDR1 is SNHLY, CDR2 FYNNEI, per germline.

J is TRBJ2-6 and V is TRBV3-1; 9 bases are a match to TRBD1. Looked up from germline, CDR1 is LGHDT and CDR2 is YNNKEL (reference sequence). With 6 bases clipped from V and 3 bases from J, the junction kept 6 bases outside the gene matches. The CDR3 contains 16 residues. CDR3 DNA: TGTGCCAGCAGGTTACAGGGGGCTCGTGGGGCCAACGTCCTGACTTTC. This gives the protein CASRLQGARGANVLTF. Looking up the rest from reference TRBV3-1 and TRBJ2-6 gives the full variable domain: DTAVSQTPKYLVTQMGNDKSIKCEQNLGHDTMYWYKQDSKKFLKIMFSYNNKELIINETVPNRFSPKSPDKAHLNLHINSLELGDSAVYFCASRLQGARGANVLTFGAGSRLTVL.

This clonotype has at least ten counts. The gene calls are TRBV6-1 and TRBJ2-7; 8 bases match TRBD1. This CDR3 has 14 residues. The germline gives CDR1 MNHNS, CDR2 SASEGT. After removal of 8 bases from V and 0 bases from J, the junction contained 6 bases not matched to a gene. This CDR3 is CASGVTGASYEQYF. The CDR3 DNA reads TGTGCCAGCGGGGTGACAGGGGCCTCCTACGAGCAGTACTTC.

This clonotype was observed a handful of times. CDR3 sequence reads: CASSPIGGGRTDTQYF. CDR3 DNA sequence: TGTGCCAGCAGCCCCATAGGCGGGGGCCGCACAGATACGCAGTATTTT. The chain couples TRBV27 to TRBJ2-3, with D maybe TRBD2 (7 bases). The V and J ends lost 6 bases and 1 base respectively, with 17 bases between them. Germline V gene sequence: CDR1 MNHEY, CDR2 SMNVEV (reference sequence). The CDR3 covers 16 residues.

This clonotype turned up a few times. The rearrangement links TRBV14 to TRBJ2-7; 7 positions match TRBD1. The V gene end was trimmed by 4 bases and the J gene end by 0 bases; junction bases not matched to a gene: 6. Germline V CDR1 and CDR2: SGHDN, FVKESK. The CDR3 consists of 15 residues. The CDR3 is CASSPGTASSYEQYF. DNA for the CDR3: TGTGCCAGCAGCCCCGGGACAGCTAGCTCCTACGAGCAGTACTTC.

This clonotype came up a few times. J is TRBJ1-6 and V is TRBV12-3 or TRBV12-4, with D uncertain. The CDR3 has 15 amino acids. Between the trimmed V and J ends, which lost 1 base and 6 bases, there was a span of 10 bases. For the CDR3, the DNA is TGTGCCAGCAGTTTAGGGGCAGGAGGTAATTCACCCCTCCACTTT. Residues: CASSLGAGGNSPLHF.

This clonotype was picked up a small number of times. The chain recombines TRBV20-1 with TRBJ2-1, with 7 bases that match TRBD2. The length of the CDR3 is 14 residues. Germline CDR1 and CDR2: DFQATT and SNEGSKA (reference sequence). V was clipped by 5 bases and J by 2 bases; unmatched bases: 6. DNA of the CDR3: TGCAGTGCTGTACTAGCGAGGACCTACAATGAGCAGTTCTTC. Translation gives CSAVLARTYNEQFF.